The 24 T cell receptor beta chains reported below all come from one sample, sequenced in a study of blood T cells in healthy people across ages. With a J-beta primer mix and a sample-barcoded 5' primer, a second PCR ran 7 to 11 cycles. From the 5' RACE reads, TCRdb called clonotypes with MiXCR, one entry per CDR3 protein. The sample lists about 670,000 distinct CDR3 sequences, 35% to 50% occurring once. Sequenced input: blood. The receptor set was obtained from a man older than 75 in good health.

This clonotype has a handful of counts. The chain uses TRBV6-2 or TRBV6-3 and TRBJ2-1, with D perhaps TRBD1 or TRBD2 (5 bases each). Germline CDR1 is MNHEY and CDR2 is SVGEGT. The CDR3 sequence is 14 residues long. V lost 6 bases to trimming and J lost 9 bases, with 18 bases between them. The CDR3 protein is CASRPGPAGGEQFF. The DNA of the CDR3 is TGTGCCAGCAGACCCGGCCCTGCTGGGGGTGAGCAGTTCTTC.

The J gene is TRBJ2-5, the V gene TRBV15; 8 bases match TRBD2. Trimming removed 11 bases from V and 5 bases from J; junction bases left unmatched: 19. Per germline, CDR1 LNHNV and CDR2 YYDKDF (reference sequence). The CDR3 runs to 16 residues. CDR3 protein: CAAPRVSAGVEETQYF. The CDR3 DNA follows: TGTGCCGCCCCAAGGGTCTCAGCGGGAGTGGAGGAGACCCAGTACTTC.

This clonotype was observed many times. The V call is TRBV20-1, the J call TRBJ1-4, with TRBD1 as a possible D gene (6 bases). V dropped 0 bases and J dropped 5 bases, with 16 bases sitting between them. This CDR3 has 16 amino acids. The germline CDR1 and CDR2 sequences are DFQATT and SNEGSKA (reference sequence). Here the CDR3 reads CSARDLPGQNNEKLFF. The CDR3, as DNA: TGCAGTGCTAGAGATCTCCCCGGACAGAACAATGAAAAACTGTTTTTT.

The chain carries TRBV20-1 and TRBJ2-1; 13 nucleotides align to TRBD2. CDR1 DFQATT and CDR2 SNEGSKA come from the germline V gene (reference sequence). After removal of 2 bases from V and 3 bases from J, the junction contained 4 bases not matched to a gene. This CDR3 spans 16 amino acids. The CDR3 coding sequence is TGCAGTGCTAGACTGACTAGCGGGGGGTTCTACAATGAGCAGTTCTTC. Protein sequence: CSARLTSGGFYNEQFF.

This chain links TRBV9 with TRBJ1-6; D unclear. Germline assignment: CDR1 SGDLS and CDR2 YYNGEE. Trimming shortened V by 1 base and J by 10 bases, and 12 bases separated the two germline ends. The CDR3 sequence is 14 residues long. For the CDR3, the DNA is TGTGCCAGCAGCGTAAGGTCAGCCGGCTCACCCCTCCACTTT. Amino acids: CASSVRSAGSPLHF.

The chain uses TRBV6-6 and TRBJ2-4; TRBD2 matches 7 bases. J gave up 14 bases and V 4 bases, and 8 bases lay outside the gene matches. The CDR3 spans 12 residues. Germline CDR1 and CDR2: MNHNY and SVGAGI (reference sequence). CDR3 sequence reads: CASSWRDREEYF. CDR3 coding DNA: TGTGCCAGCAGTTGGAGGGATCGGGAGGAGTACTTC.

This clonotype has just a few counts. J is TRBJ2-6 and V is TRBV9; D unresolved. The germline gives CDR1 SGDLS, CDR2 YYNGEE. Trimming stripped 0 bases from V and 1 base from J, with 8 bases between. The CDR3 covers 16 residues. The DNA for the CDR3 is TGTGCCAGCAGCGTAGGTTGGGAATCTGGGGCCAACGTCCTGACTTTC. The encoded protein is CASSVGWESGANVLTF. Full variable domain (missing parts from reference TRBV9 and TRBJ2-6): DSGVTQTPKHLITATGQRVTLRCSPRSGDLSVYWYQQSLDQGLQFLIQYYNGEERAKGNILERFSAQQFPDLHSELNLSSLELGDSALYFCASSVGWESGANVLTFGAGSRLTVL.

This chain joins TRBV7-9 and TRBJ1-2; D unresolved. Looked up from germline, CDR1 is SEHNR and CDR2 is FQNEAQ (reference sequence). Trimming stripped 6 bases from V and 0 bases from J, with 11 bases between. There are 14 residues in the CDR3. The CDR3 loop reads CASSLRIANYGYTF. CDR3 coding DNA: TGTGCCAGCAGTCTCAGAATAGCTAACTATGGCTACACCTTC.

Turning to this clonotype: At one boundary the junction diverges from the germline segment, which might be a read error. The chain employs TRBV7-8 and TRBJ2-5, with 12 positions matching TRBD2. Germline values: CDR1 SGHVS, CDR2 FQNEAQ. The CDR3 runs 17 residues. CDR3 DNA: TGCGCCAGCAGCTTTACCGGACTAGCGGGGTCCCAAGAGACCCAGTACTTC. This encodes CASSFTGLAGSQETQYF.

In its sample, this clonotype was seen a few times. CDR3: CASSSNIRTVYGYTF. The CDR3 DNA follows: TGTGCCAGCAGTTCCAACATCCGGACAGTCTATGGCTACACCTTC. This chain links TRBV27 with TRBJ1-2, with D tentatively TRBD1 (6 bases). The V end was cut by 4 bases, the J end by 4 bases, with 16 bases between. The CDR3 runs 15 residues. Germline assignment: CDR1 MNHEY and CDR2 SMNVEV (reference sequence).

CDR3 in DNA: TGCAGTGCTAGGCCTGATCCTTCGAGTTACTACACCTTC. Its protein is CSARPDPSSYYTF. The J gene is TRBJ1-2, the V gene TRBV20-1; D is ambiguous. CDR1 and CDR2 (germline): DFQATT, SNEGSKA (reference sequence). This CDR3 contains 13 residues. Trimming removed 3 bases from V and 10 bases from J, with 18 bases in between.

This clonotype has just a few counts. V is TRBV20-1 and J is TRBJ2-4; 7 bases align to TRBD2. V shed 1 base, J shed 0 bases, and the junction held 12 bases outside the gene matches. The CDR3 is made up of 18 amino acids. Looked up from germline, CDR1 is DFQATT and CDR2 is SNEGSKA (reference sequence). CDR3 DNA: TGCAGTGCTAGAGTGCCTAGCGGTGGGGGGGAAGCCAAAAACATTCAGTACTTC. This codes for CSARVPSGGGEAKNIQYF.

The V gene is TRBV11-3, the J gene TRBJ2-1; D remains unclear. Germline loops: CDR1 SGHNT, CDR2 YENEEA. The CDR3 covers 13 residues. Trimming removed 4 bases from V and 9 bases from J, with 13 bases in between. The CDR3 region has the DNA TGTGCCAGCAGCTCGGGTTCGGCGGCTGAGCAGTTCTTC. This translates into CASSSGSAAEQFF.

The chain links TRBV20-1 to TRBJ1-1, with D unresolved. The CDR3 has 15 amino acids. CDR1 and CDR2 (germline): DFQATT, SNEGSKA (reference sequence). Trimming removed 0 bases from V and 0 bases from J, with 11 bases in between. CDR3 DNA sequence: TGCAGTGCTAGAGAGGGCGGAAACATGAACACTGAAGCTTTCTTT. It is translated as CSAREGGNMNTEAFF.

This clonotype was seen more than once but under ten times. The rearrangement links TRBV5-1 to TRBJ2-5; 8 bases match TRBD2. The CDR3 is made up of 16 amino acids. J gave up 5 bases and V 1 base, and 10 bases lay outside the gene matches. Looked up from germline, CDR1 is SGHRS and CDR2 is YFSETQ. The CDR3 region is CASSLNGAGESETQYF. The CDR3 bases are TGCGCCAGCAGCTTGAATGGAGCGGGAGAATCGGAGACCCAGTACTTC.

This clonotype has more than one count but fewer than ten. This chain joins TRBV6-5 and TRBJ2-3; D is ambiguous. CDR1 is MNHEY and CDR2 is SVGAGI in the germline V gene. Trimming took 0 bases from V and 1 from J, leaving 11 bases between them. The CDR3 consists of 16 residues. In nucleotides, the CDR3 is TGTGCCAGCAGTTACTCGTGGGATGGCGGCACAGATACGCAGTATTTT. Protein product: CASSYSWDGGTDTQYF.

V usage is TRBV10-2 and J usage is TRBJ2-3; D gene ambiguous. Germline-derived CDR1 and CDR2 are WSHSY and SAAADI. The CDR3 runs 12 residues. The V end lost 5 bases, the J end lost 6 bases, and 9 bases lay between the germline ends. The CDR3 spells CASSISPDTQYF. As DNA, the CDR3 is TGCGCCAGCAGTATTAGCCCCGATACGCAGTATTTT.

V and J are TRBV27 and TRBJ2-5; D not certain. CDR1 and CDR2 from the germline V gene are MNHEY and SMNVEV (reference sequence). The CDR3 runs 15 residues. Trimming took off 6 bases at V and 2 bases at J, with 16 bases between the two ends. The CDR3 sequence: CASSQSRTVQETQYF. CDR3 DNA: TGTGCCAGCAGCCAAAGTCGGACGGTTCAAGAGACCCAGTACTTC.

This clonotype was counted between two and nine times. The chain recombines TRBV9 with TRBJ2-7; D is perhaps TRBD1 (5 bases). V gave up 0 bases and J gave up 5 bases, with 12 bases separating them. Germline loops: CDR1 SGDLS, CDR2 YYNGEE. The CDR3 length is 14 residues. Here the CDR3 DNA reads TGTGCCAGCAGCGTAGGGGGCCTTTCCCACGAGCAGTACTTC. This sequence encodes CASSVGGLSHEQYF. The full variable domain, rest sourced from reference TRBV9 and TRBJ2-7, is DSGVTQTPKHLITATGQRVTLRCSPRSGDLSVYWYQQSLDQGLQFLIQYYNGEERAKGNILERFSAQQFPDLHSELNLSSLELGDSALYFCASSVGGLSHEQYFGPGTRLTVT.

A few counts support this clonotype. The chain recombines TRBV7-2 with TRBJ2-5, with D perhaps assigned TRBD1 or TRBD2 (5 bases each). The J call may be wrong; the DNA end is better matched by TRBJ2-7. Germline V gene data show CDR1 as SGHTA and CDR2 as FQGNSA. The CDR3 has 13 residues. This CDR3 is CASSPSGDHEQYF. CDR3 nucleotide sequence: TGTGCCAGCAGCCCCAGTGGGGACCACGAGCAGTACTTC.

The chain carries TRBV11-1 and TRBJ2-5; 8 bases align to TRBD2. This CDR3 is built from 16 residues. The germline gives CDR1 SGHAT, CDR2 FQDESV (reference sequence). Trimming cost V 0 bases and J 11 bases; bases outside gene matches: 14. The CDR3 here is CASSLAVSTSGNEQYF. Here the CDR3 DNA reads TGTGCCAGCAGCTTAGCGGTGTCTACTAGCGGCAATGAGCAGTACTTC.

The chain combines TRBV3-1 with TRBJ2-1; 7 bases agree with TRBD1. Unmatched junction bases numbered 6, after V lost 3 bases and J lost 4 bases. The CDR3 has 15 residues. The germline V gene has CDR1 LGHDT and CDR2 YNNKEL (reference sequence). CDR3 in amino acids: CASSQGTVSYNEQFF. CDR3 bases: TGTGCCAGCAGCCAGGGGACAGTCTCGTACAATGAGCAGTTCTTC.

V is TRBV7-8 and J is TRBJ2-3; the D gene is possibly TRBD2 (5 bases). The CDR3 extends over 13 amino acids. Germline CDR1 reads SGHVS; CDR2 reads FQNEAQ. V lost 1 base to trimming and J lost 14 bases, with 16 bases between them. The CDR3 region is CASSLVIRGAVYF. The CDR3 nucleotides read TGTGCCAGCAGCTTAGTAATCCGGGGAGCGGTGTATTTT.

V is TRBV11-3 and J is TRBJ2-5; D possibly corresponds to TRBD2 (6 bases). This CDR3 is built from 16 residues. Germline lookup yields CDR1 SGHNT and CDR2 YENEEA. The V end was cut by 1 base, the J end by 2 bases, with 14 bases between. CDR3 in DNA: TGTGCCAGCAGCTTAGGGGCGGGACGAGGACAAGAGACCCAGTACTTC. Its translation is CASSLGAGRGQETQYF.